The clone carrying this T cell receptor beta chain was picked up many times. Its antigen is not identified. This sample is part of a study of CD8 T cells in ankylosing spondylitis. Study-wide results and caveats: In peripheral blood, disease-linked CD8+ clones occurred at relatively low frequencies.

Via MiXCR, TCRdb re-called the 5' RACE reads, giving one row per CDR3 protein. The table has under 150,000 distinct CDR3 sequences, 7% to 10% seen once. This TCR derives from a male donor with ankylosing spondylitis. The sequencing sample was made of synovial fluid, either unsorted or a sorted T cell fraction (not recorded which).

The DNA for the CDR3 is TGTGCCAGCAGTACCCCGGGCCTATTCTGGGGCTACACCTTC. It is translated as CASSTPGLFWGYTF. The chain links TRBV28 to TRBJ1-2; no firm D call. This CDR3 is 14 amino acids long. The germline V and J ends were trimmed by 5 bases and 8 bases, with 18 bases remaining between them. Germline V gene data show CDR1 as MDHEN and CDR2 as SYDVKM.